The text below deals with one TCR beta chain. Per the original methods: Using reference gene primer amplification, nucleated cell counts were estimated. Here immunoSEQ multiplex PCR was the method, and the copy in TCRdb shows in-frame clones only, minus some. Clonal size and the V and J genes are those of that table, whereas D and trimming came from the DNA. In the table there are roughly 80,000 clones, 60% to 85% of which are singletons. The record originates from a study of blood T cell repertoires in COVID-19. Material: peripheral blood. The source is a human donor in a cohort sampled during active COVID-19.

CDR3 in DNA: TGTGCCAGCAGCATCCGGGACTATCTCTTTGATGAGCAGTTCTTC. It specifies CASSIRDYLFDEQFF. The chain couples TRBV21-1 to TRBJ2-1; the DNA was not compared with TRBD2, the D call given in the table. TRBV21-1 is noted as a pseudogene. The CDR3 has 15 amino acids.